This TCR beta chain was sequenced for a study of blood T cell repertoires in COVID-19 (dated by TCRdb to 2020 to 2021). About the study as a whole: Samples covering the acute and convalescent phases of COVID-19 were provided by collaborators in the United States, Italy and Spain. Where available, HLA class I and class II types were obtained from metadata supplied by the sample provider rather than from assay-based typing. Sample metadata almost always included a de-identified subject ID, COVID-19 status, age in years and sex. Samples were obtained from the ongoing ImmuneRACE study (first 160 participants) and from over a thousand subjects provided by 6 global collaborators. The repertoires were released in a freely available public database meant as a resource for research on the immune response to SARS-CoV-2. The material from the prospective study consisted of cDNA or gDNA derived from T cells, B-cell-depleted T cells, or PBMCs. Deeply sampled blood TCRbeta repertoires from subjects exposed to, actively infected with, or recovered from COVID-19 were included in the dataset.

The immunoSEQ Assay, a bias-controlled multiplex PCR, was used to amplify TCRbeta CDR3 regions from genomic DNA. Per the authors' processing: Within the assay, amplification of reference gene primers was used to estimate how many nucleated cells each sample contained. Sequence reads were collapsed and filtered to measure the absolute abundance of every unique TCRbeta CDR3 rearrangement. For each sample, productive Simpson clonality was calculated as the square root of Simpson's diversity index across productive rearrangements. What TCRdb holds here is the immuneACCESS table cut down to in-frame rearrangements. Part of the clones is not present; checked against another copy, under half of the missing clones reflect an unresolved V gene, and the others are unexplained. That table supplies the V and J calls and clone size; D and trimming were determined from the DNA. The sample table records 120,000 to 150,000 clones; approximately 90% of these occur just once. Clones ranked in the top ten supply 2.5% to 3% of the sample.

Points on this clone: The target of this receptor is not known. Base qualities are missing; no much larger clone stands one base away.

V is shortened by 8 bases, J by 1 base, and the region joining them spans 8 bases. Taken from cysteine to phenylalanine, the CDR3 has 12 residues. Only the CDR3 part of the read is kept: 36 bases, read in frame from the first base. CDR1 and CDR2 are drawn from the germline V gene: SNHLY, FYNNEI. Results the study describes overall, beyond this receptor: Clinical and demographic metadata were provided uncurated, with the amount varying by source and participant.

One collaborating source in Seattle enrolled patients during active infection and followed them longitudinally through the course of disease. Each collaborating institution followed its own protocols to collect whole blood in K2EDTA tubes. For TCRbeta analysis, collaborator samples were shipped as frozen whole blood, as isolated PBMCs, or as DNA extracted from either sample type. The V and J genes are TRBV2 and TRBJ1-1, and possibly TRBD1, on 5 matching bases. This clonotype originated in a human donor with COVID-19, enrolled during active disease. The donor label of this sample is uncertain. The sequenced material came from peripheral blood. In nucleotide form, the sequence is TGTGCCAGCGGCAGGGAGAACACTGAAGCTTTCTTT. Protein translation: CASGRENTEAFF.